These T cell receptor beta chains were read from a single sample in a study of cytomegalovirus exposure and HLA in healthy donors. Sequencing used immunoSEQ multiplex PCR; TCRdb keeps in-frame clones, though not all of them. The repertoire includes 150,000 to 200,000 clones, approximately 80% of them detected once, and less than 2.5% sits in the top ten. Sequencing used PBMCs. The origin of the receptors is a woman in her fifties or sixties in good health and CMV-seronegative. Both conserved end residues are part of each CDR3. The order of the fields is CDR3 protein, CDR3 DNA, J gene, V gene, clone size, D gene. A D gene is named only where the DNA matches it firmly. Not every row has a clone size; where given, it reads once, few, many or a size class.

CDR3: CASSPATEMNTEAFF; DNA: TGTGCCAGCAGTCCAGCGACAGAAATGAACACTGAAGCTTTCTTT; J: TRBJ1-1; V: TRBV28; size: -; D: -
CDR3: CASSKGGGTQYF; DNA: TGTGCCAGCAGCAAAGGTGGAGGGACCCAGTACTTC; J: TRBJ2-5; V: TRBV9; size: -; D: -
CDR3: CASSIKLTVASGYTF; DNA: TGTGCCAGTAGTATAAAACTTACAGTCGCTAGCGGCTACACCTTC; J: TRBJ1-2; V: TRBV19; size: -; D: -
CDR3: CASSLQGARTEAFF; DNA: TGTGCCAGCAGTTTACAGGGGGCTCGTACTGAAGCTTTCTTT; J: TRBJ1-1; V: TRBV27; size: -; D: TRBD1
CDR3: CASSFRAANTGELFF; DNA: TGTGCCAGCAGCTTTCGAGCGGCGAACACCGGGGAGCTGTTTTTT; J: TRBJ2-2; V: TRBV5-6; size: -; D: -
CDR3: CASSPGQAGSEAFF; DNA: TGTGCCAGCAGCCCGGGACAGGCAGGGAGTGAAGCTTTCTTT; J: TRBJ1-1; V: TRBV7-2; size: -; D: TRBD1
CDR3: CASKGDRAPYNSPLHF; DNA: TGTGCCAGCAAAGGGGACAGGGCCCCCTATAATTCACCCCTCCACTTT; J: TRBJ1-6; V: TRBV2; size: -; D: TRBD1
CDR3: CASSTDRINEKLFF; DNA: TGTGCCAGTAGTACCGACAGGATAAATGAAAAACTGTTTTTT; J: TRBJ1-4; V: TRBV19; size: -; D: -
CDR3: CASSSPGSNQPQHF; DNA: TGTGCCAGCAGCTCCCCAGGGAGCAATCAGCCCCAGCATTTT; J: TRBJ1-5; V: TRBV28; size: -; D: -
CDR3: CASSTESSGPLNEQFF; DNA: TGTGCCAGTAGTACCGAGAGTAGCGGGCCCTTGAATGAGCAGTTCTTC; J: TRBJ2-1; V: TRBV19; size: -; D: TRBD2
CDR3: CASSLQGGASYEQYF; DNA: TGTGCCAGCAGCCTACAGGGTGGGGCCTCCTACGAGCAGTACTTC; J: TRBJ2-7; V: TRBV7-2; size: -; D: -
CDR3: CASSLAGAYEQYF; DNA: TGTGCCAGCAGCTTAGCGGGGGCCTACGAGCAGTACTTC; J: TRBJ2-7; V: TRBV13; size: -; D: -
CDR3: CASKREGYEQYF; DNA: TGTGCCAGTAAGCGGGAAGGGTACGAGCAGTACTTC; J: TRBJ2-7; V: TRBV4-2; size: -; D: TRBD2
CDR3: CASSSTGSFNGDTQYF; DNA: TGCGCCAGCAGCTCGACAGGGAGCTTCAACGGGGATACGCAGTATTTT; J: TRBJ2-3; V: TRBV5-1; size: -; D: TRBD1
CDR3: CASSSGDEKLFF; DNA: TGTGCCAGCAGCTCAGGGGATGAAAAACTGTTTTTT; J: TRBJ1-4; V: TRBV7-9; size: -; D: -
CDR3: CANRGSSYEQYF; DNA: TGTGCCAATAGGGGAAGCTCCTACGAGCAGTACTTC; J: TRBJ2-7; V: TRBV6-1; size: once; D: -
CDR3: CASSTDGTSGSQETQYF; DNA: TGTGCCAGCTCAACCGACGGAACTAGCGGGAGCCAAGAGACCCAGTACTTC; J: TRBJ2-5; V: TRBV18; size: -; D: TRBD2
CDR3: CASSAPSGGLDNEQFF; DNA: TGTGCCAGCAGCGCCCCTAGCGGGGGGCTCGACAATGAGCAGTTCTTC; J: TRBJ2-1; V: TRBV9; size: -; D: TRBD2
CDR3: CASSPRSYSNQPQHF; DNA: TGTGCCAGCAGTCCCAGATCTTATAGCAATCAGCCCCAGCATTTT; J: TRBJ1-5; V: TRBV27; size: once; D: -
CDR3: CASKPGASTGELFF; DNA: TGTGCCAGTAAACCAGGGGCGAGCACCGGGGAGCTGTTTTTT; J: TRBJ2-2; V: TRBV19; size: -; D: -
CDR3: CASTGTNNEQFF; DNA: TGTGCCAGTACCGGGACTAACAATGAGCAGTTCTTC; J: TRBJ2-1; V: TRBV25-1; size: few; D: TRBD2
CDR3: CASSQQGEEYF; DNA: TGTGCCAGCAGCCAACAGGGAGAGGAGTATTTT; J: TRBJ2-3; V: TRBV11-2; size: -; D: -
CDR3: CASSLRQGNTEAFF; DNA: TGTGCCAGCAGTTTGAGACAGGGGAACACTGAAGCTTTCTTT; J: TRBJ1-1; V: TRBV27; size: -; D: TRBD1
CDR3: CASSPGTGYSPLHF; DNA: TGTGCCAGCAGCCCCGGGACAGGGTATTCACCCCTCCACTTT; J: TRBJ1-6; V: TRBV6-5; size: -; D: TRBD1
CDR3: CASSGQGTDTQYF; DNA: TGTGCCAGCAGTGGACAGGGTACAGATACGCAGTATTTT; J: TRBJ2-3; V: TRBV6-1; size: -; D: TRBD1
CDR3: CASSEGGDADTQYF; DNA: TGTGCCAGCAGCGAGGGAGGGGACGCAGATACGCAGTATTTT; J: TRBJ2-3; V: TRBV6-4; size: many; D: TRBD2
CDR3: CASSKITGQGFYNEQFF; DNA: TGTGCCAGCAGCAAGATTACGGGACAGGGATTTTACAATGAGCAGTTCTTC; J: TRBJ2-1; V: TRBV21-1; size: -; D: -
CDR3: CASSLDTGQETQYF; DNA: TGTGCCAGCAGCTTAGATACAGGACAAGAGACCCAGTACTTC; J: TRBJ2-5; V: TRBV7-9; size: -; D: -
CDR3: CASSIPVVWPQHF; DNA: TGTGCCAGTAGTATTCCGGTTGTGTGGCCCCAGCATTTT; J: TRBJ1-5; V: TRBV19; size: -; D: -
CDR3: CASSFTAGGPDTQYF; DNA: TGTGCCAGCAGTTTTACAGCGGGGGGGCCGGATACGCAGTATTTT; J: TRBJ2-3; V: TRBV28; size: -; D: TRBD2
CDR3: CASSFNRGVGEQPQHF; DNA: TGTGCCAGCAGCTTCAACAGGGGTGTGGGGGAACAGCCCCAGCATTTT; J: TRBJ1-5; V: TRBV7-8; size: -; D: TRBD1
CDR3: CASSLTGVGTEAFF; DNA: TGTGCCAGCTCACTAACAGGGGTAGGCACTGAAGCTTTCTTT; J: TRBJ1-1; V: TRBV18; size: -; D: TRBD1
CDR3: CASSAPGGGSSYEQYF; DNA: TGTGCCAGCAGTGCCCCAGGGGGCGGGAGCTCCTACGAGCAGTACTTC; J: TRBJ2-7; V: TRBV28; size: -; D: -
CDR3: CASRGTVSYEQYF; DNA: TGTGCCAGCAGAGGGACAGTCTCCTACGAGCAGTACTTC; J: TRBJ2-7; V: TRBV28; size: -; D: TRBD1
CDR3: CASSSGAGGPAGELFF; DNA: TGTGCCAGCAGCTCAGGAGCGGGAGGGCCCGCCGGGGAGCTGTTTTTT; J: TRBJ2-2; V: TRBV5-6; size: -; D: TRBD2
CDR3: CATSRDWRQGLTDTQYF; DNA: TGTGCCACCAGCAGAGATTGGAGACAGGGACTCACAGATACGCAGTATTTT; J: TRBJ2-3; V: TRBV15; size: -; D: -
CDR3: CASSIGSGSTYEQYF; DNA: TGTGCCAGTAGTATAGGGAGCGGGTCGACCTACGAGCAGTACTTC; J: TRBJ2-7; V: TRBV19; size: few; D: -
CDR3: CASSGGHVDTQYF; DNA: TGTGCCAGCAGTGGGGGCCACGTCGATACGCAGTATTTT; J: TRBJ2-3; V: TRBV28; size: -; D: -
CDR3: CASRSPGMRGYTF; DNA: TGTGCCAGCAGGTCCCCAGGGATGCGTGGCTACACCTTC; J: TRBJ1-2; V: TRBV28; size: -; D: -
CDR3: CASSEASGTGSRRDTQYF; DNA: TGTGCCAGCAGTGAGGCGAGTGGGACAGGGAGTAGAAGGGATACGCAGTATTTT; J: TRBJ2-3; V: TRBV6-1; size: once; D: TRBD1
CDR3: CASSHARQGRTGELFF; DNA: TGTGCCAGCAGCCACGCGAGACAGGGGAGAACCGGGGAGCTGTTTTTT; J: TRBJ2-2; V: TRBV7-3; size: -; D: TRBD1
CDR3: CSVSTDTQYF; DNA: TGTTCGGTGAGCACAGATACGCAGTATTTT; J: TRBJ2-3; V: TRBV29-1; size: -; D: -
CDR3: CASRADSYNSPLHF; DNA: TGTGCCAGCAGGGCCGACTCCTATAATTCACCCCTCCACTTT; J: TRBJ1-6; V: TRBV2; size: -; D: -
CDR3: CAISDPGQGNTEAFF; DNA: TGTGCCATCAGTGATCCGGGACAGGGGAACACTGAAGCTTTCTTT; J: TRBJ1-1; V: TRBV10-3; size: -; D: TRBD1
CDR3: CASSARSGDSGANVLTF; DNA: TGTGCCAGCAGCGCTCGTTCGGGTGACTCTGGGGCCAACGTCCTGACTTTC; J: TRBJ2-6; V: TRBV4-2; size: -; D: -
CDR3: CASSYGTMGNTIYF; DNA: TGTGCCAGCAGTTACGGGACAATGGGAAACACCATATATTTT; J: TRBJ1-3; V: TRBV6-5; size: once; D: -
CDR3: CASSLGGGPSGIYYEQFF; DNA: TGTGCCAGCAGCTTAGGAGGGGGGCCTAGCGGGATTTACTATGAGCAGTTCTTC; J: TRBJ2-1; V: TRBV13; size: -; D: TRBD2
CDR3: CAISVGGGSNQPQHF; DNA: TGTGCCATCAGTGTTGGGGGCGGGAGCAATCAGCCCCAGCATTTT; J: TRBJ1-5; V: TRBV10-3; size: -; D: -